This T cell receptor (beta chain) emerged from a study of cytomegalovirus exposure and HLA in healthy donors. Study outcomes and limitations: It was reported that the classifier diagnosed cytomegalovirus status with high specificity and sensitivity in both the original and validation cohorts. TCR beta V- and J-gene trimming was later associated with a missense DCLRE1C variant. Presence/absence analyses supposed approximately even sequencing depth among donors. The productive fraction for most TCR beta V segments was about 87% or about 30% in an earlier analysis.

Details on this clone: Its antigen is unknown.

The CDR3 is 13 amino acids. From germline, CDR1 is SGHRS and CDR2 YFSETQ. V was pared by 4 bases and J by 6 bases, with 11 bases between. The PCR was carried out with 60 Vbeta primers and 13 Jbeta primers. The repertoire was sequenced with immunoSEQ multiplex PCR; TCRdb's copy has only in-frame clones and lacks some. In the table there are roughly 180,000 clones, around a tenth of which are singletons. V usage is TRBV5-1 and J usage is TRBJ2-4; D ambiguous. Sequencing input: PBMCs. This TCR was sampled from a woman in her 30s in good health and CMV-seropositive. The CDR3 sequence is CASSDLSRNIQYF. CDR3 nucleotides: TGCGCCAGCAGCGATCTTTCTAGAAACATTCAGTACTTC.